The 13 T cell receptor beta chains reported below all come from one sample, sequenced in a study of CD8 T cells in Susac syndrome. Random hexamers were used to reverse transcribe 0.5 to 1 ug of RNA. Using its own MiXCR run on the immunoSEQ multiplex PCR reads, TCRdb lists one record per CDR3 protein. The data show more than 100,000 distinct CDR3 sequences, roughly 80% seen once. Sequencing input: CD8+ T cells from PBMCs. These receptors were taken from a human donor with multiple sclerosis.

V usage is TRBV24-1 and J usage is TRBJ1-1; D call uncertain. Germline V CDR1 and CDR2: KGHDR, SFDVKD. V was shortened by 2 bases and J by 2 bases, with 17 bases between the two germline ends. The CDR3 is 17 residues long. The CDR3 DNA reads as TGTGCCACCAGTGATTCAAGTACCGTGGGGATTAACACTGAAGCTTTCTTT. Protein product: CATSDSSTVGINTEAFF.

The chain carries TRBV9 and TRBJ2-2; no definite D call. The CDR3 consists of 16 residues. Trimming stripped 0 bases from V and 7 bases from J, with 16 bases between. Looked up from germline, CDR1 is SGDLS and CDR2 is YYNGEE. The DNA of the CDR3 is TGTGCCAGCAGCGTAGAGCACCCCAAATCACACGGGGAGCTGTTTTTT. Residues: CASSVEHPKSHGELFF.

The chain links TRBV4-1 to TRBJ1-6; D is ambiguous. Deletions cut 1 base from V and 11 bases from J, with 9 bases between. The CDR3 is made up of 13 amino acids. Germline V lookup: CDR1 MGHRA, CDR2 YSYEKL. CDR3 bases: TGCGCCAGCAGCCAAGCGGGCGGGACACCCCTCCACTTT. It codes for CASSQAGGTPLHF.

This clonotype was picked up one time. The V gene is TRBV5-4, the J gene TRBJ2-7; no firm D call. This CDR3 is built from 13 residues. CDR1 and CDR2 from the germline V gene are SGHNT and YYREEE (reference sequence). V was cut by 0 bases and J by 4 bases, with 8 bases left in between. Here the CDR3 reads CASSLGMSYEQYF. The CDR3, as DNA: TGTGCCAGCAGCTTGGGGATGTCATACGAGCAGTACTTC. Using reference TRBV5-4 and TRBJ2-7 for the parts outside the CDR3, the full variable domain is ETGVTQSPTHLIKTRGQQVTLRCSSQSGHNTVSWYQQALGQGPQFIFQYYREEENGRGNFPPRFSGLQFPNYSSELNVNALELDDSALYLCASSLGMSYEQYFGPGTRLTVT.

The J gene is TRBJ1-3, the V gene TRBV3-1, with a possible D match to TRBD1 (5 bases). Germline assignment: CDR1 LGHDT and CDR2 YNNKEL (reference sequence). V shed 0 bases and J shed 8 bases, with 11 bases lying between them. The CDR3 sequence is 14 residues long. CDR3: CASSQDNRQDTIYF. The CDR3 region has the DNA TGTGCCAGCAGCCAAGACAACAGGCAAGACACCATATATTTT.

V gene TRBV9 combines with J gene TRBJ2-3; 10 nucleotides line up with TRBD2. V trimming: 6 bases; J trimming: 4 bases; junction bases outside the gene matches: 8. CDR1 SGDLS and CDR2 YYNGEE come from the germline V gene. The CDR3 totals 15 residues. CDR3 sequence reads: CASNPLAGVSDTQYF. CDR3 in DNA: TGTGCCAGCAACCCTCTAGCGGGAGTTTCAGATACGCAGTATTTT.

The chain uses TRBV15 and TRBJ1-4; D possibly corresponds to TRBD1 (5 bases). V lost 7 bases and J lost 6, with 12 bases in between. Germline-derived CDR1 and CDR2 are LNHNV and YYDKDF (reference sequence). CDR3 length: 13 residues. The CDR3 region has the DNA TGTGCCACCAAACAGGAGATAGATGAAAAACTGTTTTTT. It yields the protein CATKQEIDEKLFF. The full variable domain, with the rest looked up from reference TRBV15 and TRBJ1-4, is DAMVIQNPRYQVTQFGKPVTLSCSQTLNHNVMYWYQQKSSQAPKLLFHYYDKDFNNEADTPDNFQSRRPNTSFCFLDIRSPGLGDTAMYLCATKQEIDEKLFFGSGTQLSVL.

The chain has TRBV28 and TRBJ2-5; 15 bases line up with TRBD2. V trimming: 6 bases; J trimming: 4 bases; junction bases outside the gene matches: 9. Germline loops: CDR1 MDHEN, CDR2 SYDVKM. The CDR3 runs 17 residues. The CDR3: CASRQGLAGGPGETQYF. The CDR3 coding sequence is TGTGCCAGCAGACAAGGACTAGCGGGGGGGCCCGGAGAGACCCAGTACTTC.

This chain uses TRBV20-1 with TRBJ2-2, with D uncertain. CDR1 and CDR2 (germline): DFQATT, SNEGSKA (reference sequence). The CDR3 extends over 14 amino acids. V dropped 8 bases and J dropped 0 bases, with 13 bases sitting between them. The CDR3 DNA reads TGCAGTCTCCCCGGTCATACGAACACCGGGGAGCTGTTTTTT. This translates into CSLPGHTNTGELFF.

Points on this clonotype: The junction shows a germline mismatch at one end, possibly a read error. V and J are TRBV7-2 and TRBJ2-1; 7 nucleotides align to TRBD2. Germline lookup yields CDR1 SGHTA and CDR2 FQGNSA. The CDR3 consists of 15 residues. The CDR3 is CASCLGGRGRNEQFF. The CDR3 coding sequence is TGTGCCAGCTGCTTAGGTGGGAGGGGACGTAATGAGCAGTTCTTC.

V and J are TRBV5-4 and TRBJ2-1, with D possibly being TRBD1 (6 bases). Germline CDR1 is SGHNT and CDR2 is YYREEE (reference sequence). V was cut by 6 bases and J by 0 bases, with 10 bases left in between. This CDR3 is 14 amino acids long. The DNA of the CDR3 is TGTGCCAGCACCCGGGACACCTCCTACAATGAGCAGTTCTTC. Residues: CASTRDTSYNEQFF.

V usage is TRBV18 and J usage is TRBJ1-5; 8 bases line up with TRBD1. V gave up 5 bases and J gave up 6 bases; unmatched junction bases: 15. The CDR3 loop spans 17 amino acids. CDR1 is KGHSH, CDR2 LQKENI, per germline. CDR3 sequence: CASSFGQGARLGQPQHF. Here the CDR3 DNA reads TGTGCCAGCTCATTTGGGCAGGGGGCCCGGCTCGGTCAGCCCCAGCATTTT.

The chain has TRBV10-3 and TRBJ1-2; TRBD1 matches at 8 bases. Germline CDR1 reads ENHRY; CDR2 reads SYGVKD. There are 16 residues in the CDR3. J gave up 6 bases and V 7 bases, and 16 bases lay outside the gene matches. The CDR3 DNA reads as TGTGCCATCAAAGGGGACAGGACTGAGGGGGAGGATGGCTACACCTTC. Amino acid sequence: CAIKGDRTEGEDGYTF.